These 30 T cell receptor beta chains share one sample of origin, sequenced in a study of long-term antiretroviral therapy in people with HIV. The assay used was immunoSEQ (version v3.0), run at survey level. The table came from immunoSEQ multiplex PCR; TCRdb's copy has only in-frame clones and leaves some out. This table holds over 40,000 clones, about 95% found once. Sequences were derived from unsorted PBMCs, sampled 3.7 years after starting antiretroviral therapy. The receptors were gathered from a woman between 45 and 65 years old with HIV.

The V and J genes are TRBV6-5 and TRBJ1-3; 9 bases line up with TRBD1. This CDR3 is 16 amino acids long. Germline V gene data show CDR1 as MNHEY and CDR2 as SVGAGI. V was pared by 1 base and J by 4 bases, with 5 bases of the junction left unmatched. The CDR3 DNA sequence: TGTGCCAGCAGTTACTTCGGGACAGGGCCCGGAAACACCATATATTTT. The encoded protein is CASSYFGTGPGNTIYF.

The chain recombines TRBV18 with TRBJ1-5; no firm D call. This CDR3 has 14 amino acids. Trimming took off 3 bases at V and 1 base at J, with 7 bases between the two ends. CDR1 is KGHSH and CDR2 is LQKENI in the germline V gene. CDR3 protein: CASSPERSNQPQHF. The CDR3 DNA follows: TGTGCCAGCTCACCGGAACGCAGCAATCAGCCCCAGCATTTT.

This clone was seen only once. This chain connects TRBV5-1 to TRBJ2-7; tentative D call: TRBD2 (5 bases). The V end lost 4 bases, the J end lost 2 bases, and 13 bases lay between the germline ends. The germline CDR1 and CDR2 sequences are SGHRS and YFSETQ. CDR3 length: 14 amino acids. The CDR3 reads CASSPDVGTYEQYF. CDR3 nucleotide sequence: TGCGCCAGCAGCCCGGACGTCGGGACCTACGAGCAGTACTTC.

The genes are TRBV2 and TRBJ1-3; the D is unclear. The CDR3 consists of 16 residues. CDR1 SNHLY and CDR2 FYNNEI come from the germline V gene. With 6 bases removed from V and 4 bases from J, the gap between germline ends came to 19 bases. For the CDR3, the DNA is TGTGCCAGCAGCCTAAGCACTTCCCGTCAGGGAAACACCATATATTTT. It translates to CASSLSTSRQGNTIYF. Together with reference TRBV2 and TRBJ1-3, the CDR3 gives the full variable domain: EPEVTQTPSHQVTQMGQEVILRCVPISNHLYFYWYRQILGQKVEFLVSFYNNEISEKSEIFDDQFSVERPDGSNFTLKIRSTKLEDSAMYFCASSLSTSRQGNTIYFGEGSWLTVV.

The chain uses TRBV6-5 and TRBJ1-2; a possible D gene is TRBD1 (5 bases). The germline gives CDR1 MNHEY, CDR2 SVGAGI. V lost 5 bases to trimming and J lost 5 bases, with 9 bases between them. The CDR3 totals 12 residues. CDR3 loop: CASSTTEYGYTF. DNA for the CDR3: TGTGCCAGCAGTACGACAGAGTATGGCTACACCTTC.

The chain employs TRBV6-5 and TRBJ1-3; no firm D call. Germline CDR1 MNHEY, CDR2 SVGAGI. Trimming left V 6 bases short and J 1 base short, with 10 bases between. The length of the CDR3 is 14 residues. The CDR3 region is CASSQRESGNTIYF. CDR3 in DNA: TGTGCCAGCAGCCAGAGGGAGTCTGGAAACACCATATATTTT.

The V and J genes are TRBV19 and TRBJ1-2; 8 nucleotides match TRBD1. The CDR3 sequence is 14 residues long. The germline V gene has CDR1 LNHDA and CDR2 SQIVND (reference sequence). After removal of 5 bases from V and 2 bases from J, the junction contained 4 bases not matched to a gene. Here the CDR3 DNA reads TGTGCCAGTAGTCCACGGACAGGGAACTATGGCTACACCTTC. It is translated as CASSPRTGNYGYTF.

The CDR3 sequence is CASSVLLQGNTEAFF. Here the CDR3 DNA reads TGTGCCAGCAGCGTATTACTACAGGGGAACACTGAAGCTTTCTTT. The chain has TRBV7-2 and TRBJ1-1, with D tentatively TRBD1 (6 bases). The length of the CDR3 is 15 residues. Per germline, CDR1 SGHTA and CDR2 FQGNSA. Trimming cost V 5 bases and J 1 base, with 14 bases left between them.

The chain combines TRBV6-1 with TRBJ2-3, with 16 nucleotides matching TRBD2. Losses at the gene ends were 2 bases for V and 5 bases for J; bases not matched to a gene: 13. The V gene's germline CDR1 is MNHNS and CDR2 SASEGT. The CDR3 is made up of 20 amino acids. This CDR3 is CASSEFRSGTSGGAEDTQYF. In DNA, the CDR3 is TGTGCCAGCAGTGAATTTAGGTCCGGGACTAGCGGGGGGGCGGAAGATACGCAGTATTTT.

The chain joins TRBV6-6 to TRBJ1-2; 7 bases match TRBD1. The germline V gene has CDR1 MNHNY and CDR2 SVGAGI (reference sequence). This CDR3 has 14 amino acids. Unmatched junction bases numbered 8, after V lost 2 bases and J lost 8 bases. The CDR3 reads CASSYDRAVRGYTF. The CDR3 nucleotides read TGTGCCAGCAGTTACGACAGGGCCGTCCGGGGCTACACCTTC.

The rearrangement uses TRBV30 and TRBJ2-7, with D possibly matching TRBD1 (6 bases). This CDR3 contains 14 residues. Per germline, CDR1 GTSNPN and CDR2 SVGIG (reference sequence). V was cut by 3 bases and J by 2 bases, with 14 bases left in between. CDR3 amino acids: CAWSDQGRAYEQYF. The DNA for the CDR3 is TGTGCCTGGAGCGACCAGGGGAGAGCCTACGAGCAGTACTTC.

The genes are TRBV7-9 and TRBJ2-7; 10 bases match TRBD1. CDR1 is SEHNR and CDR2 is FQNEAQ in the germline V gene (reference sequence). Unmatched junction bases numbered 6, after V lost 5 bases and J lost 5 bases. The CDR3 length is 14 residues. The CDR3 coding sequence is TGTGCCAGCAGCCCTCGACAGGGGGCGAACGAGCAGTACTTC. As protein: CASSPRQGANEQYF. The whole variable domain, filled in from reference TRBV7-9 and TRBJ2-7, reads DTGVSQNPRHKITKRGQNVTFRCDPISEHNRLYWYRQTLGQGPEFLTYFQNEAQLEKSRLLSDRFSAERPKGSFSTLEIQRTEQGDSAMYLCASSPRQGANEQYFGPGTRLTVT.

J is TRBJ1-4 and V is TRBV7-2; D is unresolved. This CDR3 has 12 amino acids. V lost 5 bases, J lost 5 bases, and 6 bases lay in between. Germline V gives CDR1 SGHTA, CDR2 FQGNSA. The CDR3, as DNA: TGTGCCAGCAGCCGAGCGAATGAAAAACTGTTTTTT. Protein sequence: CASSRANEKLFF.

CDR3 loop: CASSLLQGGGYGYTF. CDR3 in DNA: TGCGCCAGCAGCCTACTACAGGGGGGCGGCTATGGCTACACCTTC. V usage is TRBV4-3 and J usage is TRBJ1-2; 8 bases match TRBD1. This CDR3 is built from 15 residues. Trimming at V came to 4 bases and at J to 4 bases, leaving 8 bases not matched to a gene. The V gene's germline CDR1 is LGHNA and CDR2 YSLEER.

The genes are TRBV5-4 and TRBJ2-3, with 8 bases fitting TRBD2. This CDR3 is built from 16 residues. Germline values: CDR1 SGHNT, CDR2 YYREEE (reference sequence). Unmatched junction bases numbered 13, after V lost 4 bases and J lost 6 bases. DNA of the CDR3: TGTGCCAGCAGCCCGGCCGGGACTAGACCTAGTGATACGCAGTATTTT. The encoded protein is CASSPAGTRPSDTQYF.

The V call is TRBV18, the J call TRBJ2-3; 8 nucleotides match TRBD2. Losses at the gene ends were 1 base for V and 5 bases for J; bases not matched to a gene: 8. This CDR3 is built from 16 residues. CDR1 and CDR2 from the germline V gene are KGHSH and LQKENI. In nucleotides, the CDR3 is TGTGCCAGCTCACCACGTGGGACTAGTGCGTTAGATACGCAGTATTTT. It translates to CASSPRGTSALDTQYF.

The chain combines TRBV5-6 with TRBJ1-2; TRBD1 matches at 9 bases. This CDR3 region has 18 residues. Losses at the gene ends were 5 bases for V and 8 bases for J; bases not matched to a gene: 22. Germline values: CDR1 SGHDT, CDR2 YYEEEE. CDR3 in amino acids: CASSWVVRVDRGGSGYTF. CDR3 sequence (DNA): TGTGCCAGCAGTTGGGTCGTCCGTGTGGACAGGGGAGGATCCGGCTACACCTTC.

The chain combines TRBV10-3 with TRBJ2-3; 9 positions match TRBD2. Germline CDR1 reads ENHRY; CDR2 reads SYGVKD. V shed 2 bases and J 4 bases; nucleotides not matched to a gene: 1. CDR3 length equals 14 residues. CDR3 sequence: CAISEGTSSDTQYF. CDR3 bases: TGTGCCATCAGTGAGGGGACTAGCTCAGATACGCAGTATTTT.

The gene calls are TRBV11-1 and TRBJ2-2; D ambiguous. V was clipped by 4 bases and J by 2 bases, with 8 bases between them. Germline CDR1 SGHAT, CDR2 FQDESV (reference sequence). CDR3 length: 14 residues. The CDR3 region has the DNA TGTGCCAGCAGCTACGACGGTAACACCGGGGAGCTGTTTTTT. This codes for CASSYDGNTGELFF.

The chain is built from TRBV7-9 and TRBJ2-1; D is unresolved. CDR1 and CDR2 (germline): SEHNR, FQNEAQ (reference sequence). The germline V and J ends were trimmed by 5 bases and 1 base, with 15 bases remaining between them. The CDR3 length is 16 residues. The CDR3 reads CASSPTLYSSYNEQFF. CDR3 coding DNA: TGTGCCAGCAGCCCTACTTTGTACAGTTCCTACAATGAGCAGTTCTTC.

This chain links TRBV4-1 with TRBJ1-1; weak D call: TRBD1 (5 bases). CDR1 is MGHRA, CDR2 YSYEKL, per germline. V lost 4 bases, J lost 4 bases, and 13 bases lay in between. This CDR3 region has 14 residues. The CDR3 DNA reads as TGCGCCAGCAGCCGAATGGGGGTACGCACTGAAGCTTTCTTT. Residues: CASSRMGVRTEAFF.

The genes are TRBV27 and TRBJ2-3; TRBD2 matches at 16 bases. Germline trimming cut 7 bases from V and 1 base from J; bases unmatched to any gene: 14. Germline CDR1 and CDR2: MNHEY and SMNVEV (reference sequence). This CDR3 contains 20 residues. The CDR3 nucleotides read TGTGCCAGCACTACAGCGGAGGGACTAGCGGGGGGGCAGGGCACAGATACGCAGTATTTT. Translating gives CASTTAEGLAGGQGTDTQYF.

The genes are TRBV7-3 and TRBJ1-1; no definite D call. Germline V lookup: CDR1 SGHTA, CDR2 FQGTGA. The CDR3 length is 14 residues. V lost 1 base and J lost 4, with 10 bases in between. The CDR3 region is CASSLRAWGTEAFF. The CDR3 DNA sequence: TGTGCCAGCAGCTTAAGGGCGTGGGGCACTGAAGCTTTCTTT.

This clone was detected only a few times. The chain employs TRBV21-1 and TRBJ1-6; the table calls TRBD1, which could not be checked here. TRBV21-1 is a pseudogene locus. There are 16 residues in the CDR3. The CDR3 is CASSSTDRAPHSPLHF. The CDR3 bases are TGTGCCAGCAGCTCCACAGACAGGGCTCCTCATTCACCCCTCCACTTT.

This rearrangement joins TRBV7-2 to TRBJ2-2; D remains unclear. Germline values: CDR1 SGHTA, CDR2 FQGNSA. The V end was cut by 5 bases, the J end by 4 bases, with 8 bases between. CDR3 length: 13 amino acids. Here the CDR3 DNA reads TGTGCCAGCAGCCCCGAGAGCACCGGGGAGCTGTTTTTT. Its protein product is CASSPESTGELFF.

V and J are TRBV5-1 and TRBJ1-6, with D perhaps TRBD1 (5 bases). The CDR3 totals 16 residues. V lost 0 bases and J 7 bases, leaving 14 bases between the germline ends. Germline loops: CDR1 SGHRS, CDR2 YFSETQ. The CDR3 region is CASSLAQGLSNSPLHF. The CDR3 DNA reads as TGCGCCAGCAGCTTGGCCCAGGGCCTTTCCAATTCACCCCTCCACTTT.

This clone appeared once. The chain joins TRBV5-1 to TRBJ2-7, with D possibly matching TRBD1 (6 bases). CDR1 and CDR2 from the germline V gene are SGHRS and YFSETQ. The CDR3 is 16 amino acids. V lost 4 bases to trimming and J lost 3 bases, with 20 bases between them. The CDR3 region is CASSPGVLGQNYEQYF. CDR3 DNA: TGCGCCAGCAGCCCCGGGGTGCTAGGACAGAACTACGAGCAGTACTTC.

V and J are TRBV19 and TRBJ1-1; TRBD1 might be the D (5 bases). Per germline, CDR1 LNHDA and CDR2 SQIVND (reference sequence). V lost 5 bases and J lost 2, with 12 bases in between. This CDR3 is built from 14 residues. The CDR3, as DNA: TGTGCCAGTAGTCGGGGGACGGAAAACACTGAAGCTTTCTTT. It yields the protein CASSRGTENTEAFF.

The V and J genes are TRBV11-2 and TRBJ2-5, with 8 positions matching TRBD2. The V gene's germline CDR1 is SGHAT and CDR2 FQNNGV. With V trimmed by 5 bases and J by 5 bases, 7 bases remained unmatched. CDR3 length: 14 amino acids. CDR3 residues: CASSRGRGGETQYF. CDR3 sequence (DNA): TGTGCCAGCAGCCGGGGGCGCGGGGGGGAGACCCAGTACTTC.

This sequence joins TRBV6-6 and TRBJ1-5; D possibly corresponds to TRBD1 (6 bases). V dropped 2 bases and J dropped 2 bases, with 10 bases sitting between them. The CDR3 sequence is 15 residues long. Per the germline V gene, CDR1 is MNHNY and CDR2 is SVGAGI (reference sequence). The DNA of the CDR3 is TGTGCCAGCAGTTACGAAGGGGGGGGCAATCAGCCCCAGCATTTT. Its protein is CASSYEGGGNQPQHF.